A selection of T cell receptor beta chains follows, all from one sample in a study of human T cells and chemical hapten exposure. TCRdb re-called the RACE reads with MiXCR, one entry per CDR3 protein. The sample gives more than 95,000 distinct CDR3 sequences, roughly a quarter of which show up once; 10% is in the top ten. The sample here was whole blood, taken in connection with sensitization to the hapten diphenylcyclopropenone (DPC). All receptors derive from a man aged 40-55 years with alopecia areata. Some clones in this sample may be carry-over from other donors' samples. The CDR3 runs from the conserved cysteine through the conserved F or W. The D gene is left open where the match is weak. Size is stated for part of the rows, as once, few or many counts, or as a class when the clone is expanded.

clone_size j_call v_call d_call cdr3_nt cdr3_aa
few TRBJ2-5 TRBV5-1 . TGCGCCAGCAGCTTAGGAGCGAGCCAAGAGACCCAGTACTTC CASSLGASQETQYF
few TRBJ1-1 TRBV14 . TGTGCCAGCAGCAGGGAGGGGAACACTGAAGCTTTCTTT CASSREGNTEAFF
few TRBJ1-6 TRBV5-1 . TGCGCCAGCAGCCGACAGGATACCAGCTCCTATAATTCACCCCTCCACTTT CASSRQDTSSYNSPLHF
few TRBJ1-5 TRBV9 TRBD1 TGTGCCAGCAGCCCAGGGACAGGGCGGAATCAGCCCCAGCATTTT CASSPGTGRNQPQHF
. TRBJ1-5 TRBV20-1 TRBD1 TGCAGTGCTAGTCGTACCGGGACAGGACATCAGCCCCAGCATTTT CSASRTGTGHQPQHF
. TRBJ2-7 TRBV11-2 . TGTGCCAGCAGCCACCCCGGGCGGCCATTACGGGAGCAGTACTTC CASSHPGRPLREQYF
. TRBJ2-3 TRBV6-5 TRBD2 TGTGCCAGCAGCGGGGGGGATACGCAGTATTTT CASSGGDTQYF
few TRBJ2-3 TRBV15 . TGTGCCACCAGCCCAGGAGGCGGACGGGTCAGCACAGATACGCAGTATTTT CATSPGGGRVSTDTQYF
few TRBJ2-3 TRBV20-1 TRBD1 TGCAGTGCTAGAGGGGGACAGGGAATAGTTACGCAGTATTTT CSARGGQGIVTQYF
few TRBJ2-5 TRBV29-1 . TGCAGCGTTGACGACGGCAGAGCCCAAGAGACCCAGTACTTC CSVDDGRAQETQYF
once TRBJ2-3 TRBV3-1 . TGTGCCAGCAGCCTCTCCGGGCTAGCGATTAGCACAGATACGCAGTATTTT CASSLSGLAISTDTQYF
few TRBJ1-1 TRBV12-3/TRBV12-4 . TGTGCCAGCAGTTTATGGGGTGACACTGAAGCTTTCTTT CASSLWGDTEAFF
. TRBJ1-5 TRBV6-2/TRBV6-3 TRBD1 TGTGCCAGCAGCTACCTTGGACAGGGTAATAGCAATCAGCCCCAGCATTTT CASSYLGQGNSNQPQHF
. TRBJ1-6 TRBV28 TRBD1 TGTGCCAGCAGTGCCGTTGGGACAGCATCAGGTTCACCCCTCCACTTT CASSAVGTASGSPLHF
. TRBJ2-3 TRBV20-1 TRBD2 TGCAGTGCTCCAGACGGGGGGTTATCAGATACGCAGTATTTT CSAPDGGLSDTQYF
. TRBJ2-7 TRBV12-3/TRBV12-4 . TGTGCCAGCGGGCGGGACAGCTCCTACGAGCAGTACTTC CASGRDSSYEQYF
. TRBJ2-5 TRBV11-3 . TGTGCCAGCAGCTTCCGCCCGAAGGGGCAAGAGACCCAGTACTTC CASSFRPKGQETQYF
few TRBJ2-7 TRBV28 TRBD2 TGTGCCAGCAGTTTATCAGCTAGCGGGAGCTCCTACGAGCAGTACTTC CASSLSASGSSYEQYF
few TRBJ2-7 TRBV7-9 TRBD1 TGTGCCAGCAGTACGACGGACAGGGGGCTATCCTACGAGCAGTACTTC CASSTTDRGLSYEQYF
few TRBJ2-2 TRBV6-5 . TGTGCCAGCAGTTACTCTCAAGGCATAGGAGGCACCGGGGAGCTGTTTTTT CASSYSQGIGGTGELFF
. TRBJ2-7 TRBV28 . TGTGCCAGCAGTTTATCAGGGTACTACGAGCAGTACTTC CASSLSGYYEQYF
few TRBJ2-1 TRBV10-3 . TGTGCCATCAGTGCCACCACTGCGGGCGAGCAGTTCTTC CAISATTAGEQFF
few TRBJ1-6 TRBV3-1 TRBD1 TGTGCCAGCAGCCAGGGACAGGGAGGCAATTCACCCCTCCACTTT CASSQGQGGNSPLHF
few TRBJ2-1 TRBV12-3/TRBV12-4 TRBD2 TGTGCCAGCAGGGGGGGGAGTGCGCCAAATGAGCAGTTCTTC CASRGGSAPNEQFF
. TRBJ2-7 TRBV7-2 TRBD2 TGTGCCAGCAGTCCCCGGGGGGGGCCCTACGAGCAGTACTTC CASSPRGGPYEQYF
. TRBJ1-3 TRBV20-1 . TGCAGTGCTAGTTCCGGGGATGACTCTACCATATATTTT CSASSGDDSTIYF
. TRBJ2-5 TRBV6-5 . TGTGCCAGCAGTTACAGTGGGGGGAGCCGGGAGACCCAGTACTTC CASSYSGGSRETQYF
. TRBJ2-7 TRBV7-9 . TGTGCCAGCAGCCGCGGGGGCAGCGACTCCTACGAGCAGTACTTC CASSRGGSDSYEQYF